Listed below are T cell receptor beta chains from one sample, sequenced in a study of tumor-infiltrating lymphocytes in primary liver carcinoma. TCRdb used MiXCR to reprocess the multiplex PCR reads, holding one entry per CDR3 protein. The table shows 95,000 to 150,000 distinct CDR3 sequences, with 55% to 75% occurring only once. Source material: liver tumor tissue from sampling region 3. The receptors were gathered from a woman aged 55-70 years with primary liver carcinoma and hepatitis B virus infection. CDR3s include the opening cysteine and the closing phenylalanine or tryptophan. The order of the fields is CDR3 protein, D gene, clone size, J gene, V gene. A D gene is named only where the DNA matches it firmly. Clone size, where shown, is once, few, many, or a class for clones that have expanded.

CASVLGGGGSYEQYF | NA | NA | TRBJ2-7 | TRBV7-9
CASSLEPGPNEQYF | NA | many | TRBJ2-7 | TRBV11-2
CASNSQGMGEQYF | NA | NA | TRBJ2-7 | TRBV5-1
CATSDLRRDSGELFF | TRBD1 | few | TRBJ2-2 | TRBV24-1
CASSPDRAWETQYF | TRBD1 | NA | TRBJ2-5 | TRBV5-1
CASSTPRRGGYEQYF | TRBD2 | NA | TRBJ2-7 | TRBV6-2/TRBV6-3
CASSLPDRAFQFF | TRBD1 | NA | TRBJ2-1 | TRBV28
CATSSPGLYYNEQFF | NA | few | TRBJ2-1 | TRBV15
CASSQGLGQGSLGYGYTF | TRBD1 | NA | TRBJ1-2 | TRBV4-2
CASSEGSYGYTF | NA | many | TRBJ1-2 | TRBV6-1
CASRQRAWGTQYF | NA | many | TRBJ2-5 | TRBV12-3/TRBV12-4
CAISLPFRQTSPHDQFF | NA | once | TRBJ2-1 | TRBV11-2
CAGSYGGGDGYTF | NA | NA | TRBJ1-2 | TRBV6-5
CACSSIGQTEASF | NA | NA | TRBJ1-1 | TRBV11-3
CASSQDQRVLQETQYF | NA | NA | TRBJ2-5 | TRBV14
CASSLRAGYGYTF | NA | many | TRBJ1-2 | TRBV12-3/TRBV12-4